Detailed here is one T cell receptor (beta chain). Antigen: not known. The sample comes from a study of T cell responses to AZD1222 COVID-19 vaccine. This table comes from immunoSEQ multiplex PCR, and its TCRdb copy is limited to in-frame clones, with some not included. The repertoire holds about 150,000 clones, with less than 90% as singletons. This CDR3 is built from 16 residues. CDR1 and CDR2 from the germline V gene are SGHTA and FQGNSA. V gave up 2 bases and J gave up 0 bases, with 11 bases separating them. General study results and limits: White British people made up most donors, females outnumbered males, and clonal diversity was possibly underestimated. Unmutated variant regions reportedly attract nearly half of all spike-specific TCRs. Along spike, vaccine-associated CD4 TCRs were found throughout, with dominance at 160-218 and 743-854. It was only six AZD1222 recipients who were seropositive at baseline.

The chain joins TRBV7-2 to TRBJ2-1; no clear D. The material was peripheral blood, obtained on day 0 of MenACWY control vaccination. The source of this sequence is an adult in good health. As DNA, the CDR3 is TGTGCCAGCAGCTTATTCCCCATGCTCTCCTACAATGAGCAGTTCTTC. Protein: CASSLFPMLSYNEQFF.